This T cell receptor (beta chain) was retrieved from a study of cytomegalovirus exposure and HLA in healthy donors. PCR used 60 Vbeta primers and 13 Jbeta primers. The assay was immunoSEQ multiplex PCR, and TCRdb's table has in-frame clones only and misses some. The table shows about 120,000 clones, with about 80% occurring only once. Per the germline V gene, CDR1 is SGHRS and CDR2 is YFSETQ. V dropped 4 bases and J dropped 5 bases, with 9 bases sitting between them. The CDR3 has 12 residues. The V and J genes are TRBV5-1 and TRBJ2-5; perhaps TRBD2 as D (5 bases). The sample taken for sequencing was PBMCs. This TCR came from a middle-aged woman in good health and CMV-seropositive. Here the CDR3 DNA reads TGCGCCAGCAGCGGGGAGTGGGAGACCCAGTACTTC. Translation: CASSGEWETQYF.